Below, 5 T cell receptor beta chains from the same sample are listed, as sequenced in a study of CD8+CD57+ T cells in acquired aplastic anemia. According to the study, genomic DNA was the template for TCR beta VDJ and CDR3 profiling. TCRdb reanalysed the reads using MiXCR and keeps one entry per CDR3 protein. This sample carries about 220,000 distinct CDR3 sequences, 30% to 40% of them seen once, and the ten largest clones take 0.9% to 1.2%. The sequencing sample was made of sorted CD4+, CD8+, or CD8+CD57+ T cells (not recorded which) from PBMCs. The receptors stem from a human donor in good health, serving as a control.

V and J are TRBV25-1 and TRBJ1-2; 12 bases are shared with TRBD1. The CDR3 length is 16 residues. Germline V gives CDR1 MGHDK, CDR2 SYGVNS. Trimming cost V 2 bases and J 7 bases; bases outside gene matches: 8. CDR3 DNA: TGTGCCAGCAGTGAAGGGGGGGGACAGGGGGCCGGTGGCTACACCTTC. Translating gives CASSEGGGQGAGGYTF.

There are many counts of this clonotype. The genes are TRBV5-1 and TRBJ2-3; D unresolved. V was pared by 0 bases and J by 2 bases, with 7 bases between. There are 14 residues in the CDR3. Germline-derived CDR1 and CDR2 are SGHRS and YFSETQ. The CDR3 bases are TGCGCCAGCAGCTTGGAGACCGACACAGATACGCAGTATTTT. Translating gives CASSLETDTDTQYF.

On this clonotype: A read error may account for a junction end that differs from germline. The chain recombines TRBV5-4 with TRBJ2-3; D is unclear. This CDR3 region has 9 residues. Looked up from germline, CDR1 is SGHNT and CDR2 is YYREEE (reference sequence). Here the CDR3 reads CPSTDTQYF. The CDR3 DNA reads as TGTCCCAGCACAGATACGCAGTATTTT.

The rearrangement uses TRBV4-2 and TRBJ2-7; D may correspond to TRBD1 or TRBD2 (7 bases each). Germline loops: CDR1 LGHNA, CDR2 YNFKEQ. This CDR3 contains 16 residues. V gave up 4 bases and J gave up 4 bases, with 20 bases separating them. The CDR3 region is CASSPRGSGTVYEQYF. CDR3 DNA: TGTGCCAGCAGCCCCCGGGGCAGCGGGACAGTTTACGAGCAGTACTTC.

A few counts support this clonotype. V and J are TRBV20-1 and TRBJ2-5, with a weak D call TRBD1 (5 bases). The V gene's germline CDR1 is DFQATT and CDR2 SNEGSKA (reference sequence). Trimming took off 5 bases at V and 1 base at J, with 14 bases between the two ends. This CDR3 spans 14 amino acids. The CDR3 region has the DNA TGCAGTGCTTCCAAGACAGTACCCCAAGAGACCCAGTACTTC. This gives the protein CSASKTVPQETQYF.